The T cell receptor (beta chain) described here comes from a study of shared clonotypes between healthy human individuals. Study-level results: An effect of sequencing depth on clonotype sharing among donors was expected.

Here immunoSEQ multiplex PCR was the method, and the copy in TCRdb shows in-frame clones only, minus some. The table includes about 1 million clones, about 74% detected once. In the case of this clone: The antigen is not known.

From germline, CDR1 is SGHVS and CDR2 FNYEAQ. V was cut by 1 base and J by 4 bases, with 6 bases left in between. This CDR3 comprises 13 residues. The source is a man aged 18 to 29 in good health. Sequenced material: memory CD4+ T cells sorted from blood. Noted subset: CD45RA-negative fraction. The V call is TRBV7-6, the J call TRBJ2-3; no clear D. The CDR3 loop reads CASSLEPADTQYF. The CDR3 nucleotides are TGTGCCAGCAGCTTAGAACCCGCAGATACGCAGTATTTT.